These T cell receptor beta chains were read from a single sample in a study of OX40 agonist ivuxolimab in advanced cancers. TCRdb's table, derived via immunoSEQ multiplex PCR, lists solely in-frame clones and lacks some. Seen here are roughly 63,000 clones, 85% to 90% observed once, and the top ten hold 12%. This specimen consisted of CD4+ or CD8+ T cells sorted from blood, obtained in a trial of the OX40 agonist ivuxolimab. The receptor source for this set is an adult with an advanced solid tumor such as melanoma, head and neck, liver or kidney cancer. Both conserved end residues are part of each CDR3. Fields, in order: V gene, J gene, CDR3 protein.

>TRBV19|TRBJ1-2
CASSIDLAGLAYGYTF
>TRBV7-3|TRBJ1-1
CASSKTGQGAGEAFF
>TRBV30|TRBJ2-7
CAWSVGQNYEQYF
>TRBV28|TRBJ2-1
CASSLGLGSSYNEQFF
>TRBV19|TRBJ1-1
CASRTIWGVPPEAFF
>TRBV7-7|TRBJ2-5
CASSRTGGETQYF
>TRBV13|TRBJ1-1
CASSPGGGALNTEAFF
>TRBV6-1|TRBJ1-4
CASSADRETNEKLFF
>TRBV4-1|TRBJ2-3
CASSQVGPDTQYF
>TRBV7-3|TRBJ2-2
CASSFSTGPYANTGELFF
>TRBV15|-
CATGFGTGAYEQYF
>TRBV5-1|TRBJ2-2
CASSWTGAQWGELFF
>TRBV11-2|TRBJ1-4
CASSLGVGTTNEKLFF
>TRBV7-3|TRBJ2-3
CASSLVGSTDTQYF
>TRBV6-1|TRBJ2-5
CASSERWGPKPLRGTQYF
>TRBV7-9|TRBJ2-1
CASSLTTSGGSEQFF
>TRBV27|TRBJ2-7
CASRISGIPLYEQYF
>TRBV15|TRBJ1-6
CATSRDLGSNSPLHF
>TRBV27|TRBJ2-2
CASSLGRAGELFF
>TRBV6-5|TRBJ2-7
CASSYSTGYPYEQYF
>TRBV7-3|TRBJ1-2
CASSQRQGVTPFGYTF
>TRBV2|TRBJ2-7
CASSEAPGQGTIYEQYF
>TRBV5-1|TRBJ2-3
CASSPREHPSTDTQYF
>TRBV5-1|TRBJ2-7
CASSLGLRPAEQYF